A single sample gave rise to the 28 T cell receptor beta chains below, sequenced in a study of blood T cell repertoires in COVID-19 (dated by TCRdb to 2018 to 2020). The library was obtained by the immunoSEQ multiplex PCR assay. Sourced from immuneACCESS, this table was stored by TCRdb with only in-frame sequences that have V and J called. A share of the clones is absent; for the studies checked, an unresolved V gene accounts for under half, and the remainder has no known explanation. The sample table shows some 130,000 clones, and approximately 90% are seen once. The ten most abundant clones make up roughly 4.3% of the sample. Input material: peripheral blood. The receptors stem from a man in his fifties or sixties with COVID-19, enrolled during active disease.

The V call is TRBV5-4, the J call TRBJ2-7; TRBD1 might be the D (6 bases). This CDR3 spans 14 amino acids. V was cut by 4 bases and J by 2 bases, with 13 bases left in between. Germline loops: CDR1 SGHNT, CDR2 YYREEE (reference sequence). Written as DNA, the CDR3 is TGTGCCAGCAGCGCGACAGGTCAGACCTACGAGCAGTACTTC. This sequence encodes CASSATGQTYEQYF.

The rearrangement links TRBV30 to TRBJ1-6; TRBD1 aligns across 9 bases. V was pared by 2 bases and J by 7 bases, with 6 bases of the junction left unmatched. Per germline, CDR1 GTSNPN and CDR2 SVGIG (reference sequence). CDR3 size: 15 residues. Here the CDR3 reads CAWSPGQGGNSPLHF. The DNA for the CDR3 is TGTGCCTGGAGTCCGGGACAGGGTGGCAATTCACCCCTCCACTTT.

The chain uses TRBV4-2 and TRBJ2-1, with 8 bases fitting TRBD2. The germline CDR1 and CDR2 sequences are LGHNA and YNFKEQ. The CDR3 has 17 amino acids. With 4 bases clipped from V and 7 bases from J, the junction kept 15 bases outside the gene matches. CDR3 in DNA: TGTGCCAGCAGCCGCCCCTCCGGGACTAGGTTTAGGAATGAGCAGTTCTTC. Protein: CASSRPSGTRFRNEQFF.

The chain is built from TRBV9 and TRBJ1-5, with a possible D match to TRBD1 (5 bases). This CDR3 contains 14 residues. Per germline, CDR1 SGDLS and CDR2 YYNGEE. Trimming left V 4 bases short and J 2 bases short, with 10 bases between. The CDR3 region has the DNA TGTGCCAGCAGCAGGGGAGGGGGCAATCAGCCCCAGCATTTT. This sequence encodes CASSRGGGNQPQHF.

This chain joins TRBV14 and TRBJ1-1, with D unresolved. The ends were cut back, 4 bases at V and 0 bases at J, with 6 bases in the middle. Germline CDR1 and CDR2: SGHDN and FVKESK. The CDR3 extends over 13 amino acids. The CDR3 loop reads CASSLQMNTEAFF. Here the CDR3 DNA reads TGTGCCAGCAGCCTCCAGATGAACACTGAAGCTTTCTTT.

This clone was found a few times. This chain joins TRBV12-5 and TRBJ2-2, with D possibly matching TRBD2 (5 bases). Germline V lookup: CDR1 LGHNT, CDR2 FRNRAP. This CDR3 is built from 16 residues. Trimming took off 2 bases at V and 7 bases at J, with 17 bases between the two ends. DNA for the CDR3: TGTGCTAGTGGTTTGTTTCCCCTTCTAGAGGGCGGGGAGCTGTTTTTT. The encoded protein is CASGLFPLLEGGELFF.

As concerns this clone: At one end, the junction sequence differs from germline, possibly due to a read error. This chain connects TRBV7-7 to TRBJ1-1; D gene uncertain. The CDR3 runs to 13 residues. In germline, CDR1 is SSHAT, CDR2 FNYEAQ (reference sequence). This CDR3 reads CASSFSTNTEAFF. The CDR3 nucleotides read TGTGCTAGCAGCTTCAGTACAAACACTGAAGCTTTCTTT.

V and J are TRBV19 and TRBJ2-7; maybe TRBD1 (6 bases). The CDR3 spans 14 residues. Germline V CDR1 and CDR2: LNHDA, SQIVND (reference sequence). Trimming cost V 7 bases and J 0 bases, with 13 bases left between them. Here the CDR3 DNA reads TGTGCCAGTAAGTCCTACAGGGACTCCTACGAGCAGTACTTC. Translating gives CASKSYRDSYEQYF.

The chain recombines TRBV6-5 with TRBJ1-6; no clear D gene. The V and J ends lost 8 bases and 18 bases respectively, with 20 bases between them. CDR3 length: 12 amino acids. Germline CDR1 and CDR2: MNHEY and SVGAGI. CDR3 sequence reads: CASRSVDSTAHF. The CDR3 DNA reads TGTGCCAGCCGTTCGGTGGACTCCACAGCCCACTTT.

Comment on this clone: The same CDR3 can be traced to other DNA sequences in this sample. V usage is TRBV19 and J usage is TRBJ1-1, with D hard to call. Trimming left V 0 bases short and J 1 base short, with 6 bases between. This CDR3 has 14 amino acids. In germline, CDR1 is LNHDA, CDR2 SQIVND (reference sequence). The CDR3 loop reads CASSIDRGNTEAFF. The CDR3 nucleotides read TGTGCCAGTAGTATAGATCGAGGGAACACTGAAGCTTTCTTT.

The J gene is TRBJ2-5, the V gene TRBV5-1; 7 bases line up with TRBD1. Trimming at V came to 5 bases and at J to 3 bases, leaving 10 bases not matched to a gene. Germline CDR1 and CDR2: SGHRS and YFSETQ. This CDR3 comprises 15 residues. CDR3 coding DNA: TGCGCCAGCAGGTCTGTCCCAACAGGGGAAGAGACCCAGTACTTC. Its protein is CASRSVPTGEETQYF.

The rearrangement uses TRBV7-2 and TRBJ1-2; 8 nucleotides align to TRBD1. The germline CDR1 and CDR2 sequences are SGHTA and FQGNSA. V gave up 1 base and J gave up 5 bases; unmatched junction bases: 6. This CDR3 spans 15 amino acids. CDR3 sequence reads: CASSLVRGPLYGYTF. Written as DNA, the CDR3 is TGTGCCAGCAGCTTAGTCAGGGGGCCGCTATATGGCTACACCTTC.

The genes are TRBV7-9 and TRBJ2-6; no clear D gene. This CDR3 contains 12 residues. CDR1 SEHNR and CDR2 FQNEAQ come from the germline V gene (reference sequence). Trimming cost V 10 bases and J 2 bases, with 6 bases left between them. CDR3 region: CATLPGANVLTF. The CDR3 region has the DNA TGTGCCACCCTACCTGGGGCCAACGTCCTGACTTTC.

This chain uses TRBV6-6 with TRBJ1-3; TRBD1 matches at 7 bases. With V trimmed by 6 bases and J by 4 bases, 6 bases remained unmatched. The CDR3 extends over 14 amino acids. Germline V CDR1 and CDR2: MNHNY, SVGAGI (reference sequence). The DNA of the CDR3 is TGTGCCAGCAGGGTGACAGGGATCGGAAACACCATATATTTT. As protein: CASRVTGIGNTIYF.

The V and J genes are TRBV5-4 and TRBJ2-2; 12 bases match TRBD2. V shed 3 bases, J shed 2 bases, and the junction held 5 bases outside the gene matches. The CDR3 totals 17 residues. Germline values: CDR1 SGHNT, CDR2 YYREEE (reference sequence). CDR3 nucleotide sequence: TGTGCCAGCAGCTCGCCGGGACTAGCGGGCAACACCGGGGAGCTGTTTTTT. This sequence encodes CASSSPGLAGNTGELFF. Supplemented by reference TRBV5-4 and TRBJ2-2, the full variable domain reads ETGVTQSPTHLIKTRGQQVTLRCSSQSGHNTVSWYQQALGQGPQFIFQYYREEENGRGNFPPRFSGLQFPNYSSELNVNALELDDSALYLCASSSPGLAGNTGELFFGEGSRLTVL.

This chain uses TRBV7-2 with TRBJ1-2; maybe TRBD1 (6 bases). V shed 3 bases and J shed 7 bases, with 9 bases lying between them. Germline lookup yields CDR1 SGHTA and CDR2 FQGNSA. This CDR3 contains 12 residues. The CDR3 is CASSLGHPGYTF. The CDR3, as DNA: TGTGCCAGCAGCTTGGGACATCCTGGCTACACCTTC.

This clone appeared many times. V gene TRBV2 combines with J gene TRBJ1-2, with D uncertain. Germline V CDR1 and CDR2: SNHLY, FYNNEI. CDR3 length equals 13 residues. Trimming took 3 bases from V and 1 from J, leaving 6 bases between them. The chain's CDR3 is CASSDLHNYGYTF. Here the CDR3 DNA reads TGTGCCAGCAGTGACTTACATAACTATGGCTACACCTTC.

V usage is TRBV7-9 and J usage is TRBJ2-5; no clear D gene. The V end lost 0 bases, the J end lost 1 base, and 12 bases lay between the germline ends. Germline values: CDR1 SEHNR, CDR2 FQNEAQ (reference sequence). There are 16 residues in the CDR3. The chain's CDR3 is CASSLAGGHPQETQYF. The CDR3 DNA reads as TGTGCCAGCAGCTTAGCTGGTGGGCACCCCCAAGAGACCCAGTACTTC.

The chain employs TRBV30 and TRBJ1-6; D is uncertain. CDR1 and CDR2 (germline): GTSNPN, SVGIG (reference sequence). The CDR3 sequence is 14 residues long. Trimming pared 2 bases from V and 6 bases from J, leaving 11 bases between. CDR3 nucleotides: TGTGCCTGGAGTCGCCGGAGTGGTAATTCACCCCTCCACTTT. This codes for CAWSRRSGNSPLHF.

This chain uses TRBV30 with TRBJ1-4, with 9 bases lining up with TRBD1. From germline, CDR1 is GTSNPN and CDR2 SVGIG (reference sequence). This CDR3 contains 13 residues. The V gene end was trimmed by 5 bases and the J gene end by 5 bases; junction bases not matched to a gene: 3. The CDR3 reads CAWGTGPNEKLFF. The DNA for the CDR3 is TGTGCCTGGGGGACAGGGCCAAATGAAAAACTGTTTTTT.

This clone has a single count. V gene TRBV11-2 combines with J gene TRBJ1-2; possible D gene TRBD1, 6 bases. The CDR3 covers 14 residues. V was cut by 1 base and J by 8 bases, with 14 bases left in between. Germline V gene data show CDR1 as SGHAT and CDR2 as FQNNGV. The CDR3 region is CASSLGGRGMGYTF. Written as DNA, the CDR3 is TGTGCCAGCAGCTTAGGTGGCAGGGGAATGGGCTACACCTTC.

The chain uses TRBV6-2 or TRBV6-3 and TRBJ2-3, with TRBD1 matching over 7 bases. CDR1 is MNHEY, CDR2 SVGEGT, per germline. V lost 6 bases and J lost 0; bases outside the gene matches: 6. The CDR3 consists of 15 residues. The CDR3 DNA reads as TGTGCCAGCAGCACAGGGGCCACTAGCACAGATACGCAGTATTTT. It codes for CASSTGATSTDTQYF.

The rearrangement links TRBV15 to TRBJ1-3; no clear D gene. Germline V CDR1 and CDR2: LNHNV, YYDKDF (reference sequence). This CDR3 has 14 residues. With 1 base removed from V and 0 bases from J, the gap between germline ends came to 4 bases. The DNA for the CDR3 is TGTGCCACCAGCAGAGCAGTCTCTGGAAACACCATATATTTT. It translates to CATSRAVSGNTIYF. Full variable domain (missing parts from reference TRBV15 and TRBJ1-3): DAMVIQNPRYQVTQFGKPVTLSCSQTLNHNVMYWYQQKSSQAPKLLFHYYDKDFNNEADTPDNFQSRRPNTSFCFLDIRSPGLGDTAMYLCATSRAVSGNTIYFGEGSWLTVV.

The chain links TRBV18 to TRBJ2-2; D remains ambiguous. Trimming took 3 bases from V and 4 from J, leaving 18 bases between them. This CDR3 region has 17 residues. CDR1 and CDR2 (germline): KGHSH, LQKENI. The CDR3, as DNA: TGTGCCAGCTCACCGGCGCGACGGTCACTAAGCACCGGGGAGCTGTTTTTT. Its protein is CASSPARRSLSTGELFF. Based on the CDR3 plus reference TRBV18 and TRBJ2-2, the full variable domain is NAGVMQNPRHLVRRRGQEARLRCSPMKGHSHVYWYRQLPEEGLKFMVYLQKENIIDESGMPKERFSAEFPKEGPSILRIQQVVRGDSAAYFCASSPARRSLSTGELFFGEGSRLTVL.

The rearrangement joins TRBV11-2 to TRBJ1-4; tentative D call: TRBD1 (6 bases). Trimming took off 1 base at V and 5 bases at J, with 11 bases between the two ends. This CDR3 comprises 15 residues. CDR1 is SGHAT, CDR2 FQNNGV, per germline. The CDR3 bases are TGTGCCAGCAGCTTAGCCGGAAGGGGGAATGAAAAACTGTTTTTT. The encoded protein is CASSLAGRGNEKLFF.

CDR3 DNA sequence: TGTGCCAGCAGTGATAAGCAGGGTTCCAATCAGCCCCAGCATTTT. Protein sequence: CASSDKQGSNQPQHF. V gene TRBV2 combines with J gene TRBJ1-5, with D possibly being TRBD1 (5 bases). The CDR3 has 15 residues. V dropped 3 bases and J dropped 3 bases, with 12 bases sitting between them. CDR1 is SNHLY and CDR2 is FYNNEI in the germline V gene. Complete variable domain (other parts from reference TRBV2 and TRBJ1-5): EPEVTQTPSHQVTQMGQEVILRCVPISNHLYFYWYRQILGQKVEFLVSFYNNEISEKSEIFDDQFSVERPDGSNFTLKIRSTKLEDSAMYFCASSDKQGSNQPQHFGDGTRLSIL.

V is TRBV2 and J is TRBJ1-2; no clear D. The CDR3 consists of 13 residues. CDR1 and CDR2 (germline): SNHLY, FYNNEI. With 2 bases removed from V and 4 bases from J, the gap between germline ends came to 8 bases. The CDR3 region is CASSESRSYGYTF. CDR3 nucleotide sequence: TGTGCCAGCAGTGAAAGCCGTTCCTATGGCTACACCTTC.

The genes are TRBV6-5 and TRBJ1-4; 7 bases line up with TRBD1. V gave up 7 bases and J gave up 8 bases; unmatched junction bases: 13. Germline loops: CDR1 MNHEY, CDR2 SVGAGI. The CDR3 has 15 residues. CDR3 nucleotide sequence: TGTGCCAGCACCGAAACAGGGGCAAGAGGGGAAAAACTGTTTTTT. Amino acids: CASTETGARGEKLFF.